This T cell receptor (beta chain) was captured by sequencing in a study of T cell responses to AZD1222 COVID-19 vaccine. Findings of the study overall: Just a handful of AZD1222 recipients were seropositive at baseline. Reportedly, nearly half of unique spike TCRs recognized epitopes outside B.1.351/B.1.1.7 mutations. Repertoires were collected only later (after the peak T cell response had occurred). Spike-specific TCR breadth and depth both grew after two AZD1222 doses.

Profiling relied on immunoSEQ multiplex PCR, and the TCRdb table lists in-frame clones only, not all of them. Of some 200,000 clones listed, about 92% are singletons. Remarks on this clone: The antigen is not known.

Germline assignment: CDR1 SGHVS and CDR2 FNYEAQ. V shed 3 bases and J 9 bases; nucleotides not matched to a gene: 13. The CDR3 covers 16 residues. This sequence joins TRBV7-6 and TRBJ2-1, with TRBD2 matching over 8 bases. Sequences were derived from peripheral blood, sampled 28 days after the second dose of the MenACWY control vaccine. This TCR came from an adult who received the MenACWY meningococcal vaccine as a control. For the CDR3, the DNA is TGTGCCAGCAGCTTGATAGTCGGGAGGGCGTTCGGTGAGCAGTTCTTC. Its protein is CASSLIVGRAFGEQFF.